These 6 T cell receptor beta chains were sequenced from one sample in a study of blood T cell repertoires in COVID-19. Method: immunoSEQ multiplex PCR; TCRdb's copy keeps in-frame clones and lacks some. The sample holds 200,000 to 250,000 clones, approximately 85% seen once. The sequencing input was peripheral blood. These receptors all stem from a man aged 35-49 years with acute or convalescent COVID-19.

This sequence joins TRBV5-5 and TRBJ1-2, with TRBD1 matching over 11 bases. Germline trimming cut 3 bases from V and 8 bases from J; bases unmatched to any gene: 12. This CDR3 contains 16 residues. Germline V gives CDR1 SGHKS, CDR2 YYEKEE (reference sequence). DNA for the CDR3: TGTGCCAGCAGCTCCCGTGGACAGGGGGCGCCCGACGGCTACACCTTC. This encodes CASSSRGQGAPDGYTF.

The chain has TRBV19 and TRBJ2-5; D unresolved. V shed 4 bases and J shed 2 bases, with 5 bases lying between them. CDR3 size: 12 residues. CDR1 and CDR2 (germline): LNHDA, SQIVND (reference sequence). DNA for the CDR3: TGTGCCAGTAGTAATGCGCAAGAGACCCAGTACTTC. Protein sequence: CASSNAQETQYF. Based on the CDR3 plus reference TRBV19 and TRBJ2-5, the full variable domain is DGGITQSPKYLFRKEGQNVTLSCEQNLNHDAMYWYRQDPGQGLRLIYYSQIVNDFQKGDIAEGYSVSREKKESFPLTVTSAQKNPTAFYLCASSNAQETQYFGPGTRLLVL.

As DNA, the CDR3 is TGTGCCAGCAGACTAGCGCAAGGGGCAGATACGCAGTATTTT. Its translation: CASRLAQGADTQYF. The V gene is TRBV6-5, the J gene TRBJ2-3, with 7 bases fitting TRBD2. This CDR3 has 14 residues. In germline, CDR1 is MNHEY, CDR2 SVGAGI. V was clipped by 6 bases and J by 4 bases; unmatched bases: 7.

The rearrangement uses TRBV3-1 (or the pseudogene TRBV3-2) and TRBJ2-5; 12 bases match TRBD1. After removal of 4 bases from V and 5 bases from J, the junction contained 5 bases not matched to a gene. Germline lookup yields CDR1 LGHDT and CDR2 YNNKEL (reference sequence). This CDR3 contains 15 residues. CDR3 loop: CASSLGTGGRETQYF. The CDR3 nucleotides read TGTGCCAGCAGCCTCGGGACAGGGGGCCGGGAGACCCAGTACTTC.

The CDR3 loop reads CASSQVIADTQYF. The CDR3 DNA is TGCGCCAGCAGCCAAGTAATAGCGGATACGCAGTATTTT. The genes are TRBV4-3 and TRBJ2-3; TRBD2 is a possible D gene (5 bases). This CDR3 is 13 amino acids long. V was clipped by 1 base and J by 6 bases, with 8 bases between them. Germline V gene data show CDR1 as LGHNA and CDR2 as YSLEER.

The chain is built from TRBV30 and TRBJ1-1, with 9 bases aligning to TRBD1. J was trimmed by 11 bases and V by 5 bases; bases with no gene match: 15. CDR3 length equals 14 residues. In germline, CDR1 is GTSNPN, CDR2 SVGIG (reference sequence). The CDR3 bases are TGTGCCTGGGTGAGAACCGGGACAGGGCTGGAGGCTTTCTTT. This sequence encodes CAWVRTGTGLEAFF.